The entry below describes one T cell receptor (beta chain). Antigen: not known. The record originates from a study of immune evolution from preneoplasia to lung adenocarcinoma. Study as a whole: HLA loss of heterozygosity: roughly 6.6% AIS, about 15% MIA, over 30% ADC, none AAH.

Profiling relied on immunoSEQ multiplex PCR, and the TCRdb table lists in-frame clones only, not all of them. Altogether about 12,000 clones are present, 85% being singletons, with the ten largest covering about 3.8%. With 1 base removed from V and 2 bases from J, the gap between germline ends came to 8 bases. CDR3 length: 13 amino acids. In germline, CDR1 is GTSNPN, CDR2 SVGIG (reference sequence). Overall study findings and caveats: Highest clonality occurred in KRAS-mutant, not EGFR-mutant or double wild-type, nodules. Top clone frequencies peaked in normal lung, apparently declining through invasive adenocarcinoma. Normal lung had highest clonality; later lesions appeared denser, more diverse.

The rearrangement uses TRBV30 and TRBJ1-2, with no clear D. The source material was FFPE tissue from an adenomatous hyperplasia lung lesion. As for subset: atypical adenomatous hyperplasia (AAH), lung preneoplasia. This TCR was sampled from a person between 45 and 75 years old with lung adenocarcinoma. The CDR3 DNA sequence: TGTGCCTGGAGTGAGGCAGTCAACTATGGCTACACCTTC. Amino acid sequence: CAWSEAVNYGYTF.